These 8 T cell receptor beta chains were all obtained from the same sample, sequenced in a study of beta chain features in type 1 diabetes. The antigens for these receptors are not known. Findings and limits, study-wide: Researchers report that Type 1 diabetes patients had moderately but significantly shorter TCRB CDR3s across all four CD4+ subsets.

Expressed TCRB transcripts were sequenced, since all the RNA that had been isolated was reverse transcribed. Method: immunoSEQ multiplex PCR; TCRdb's copy keeps in-frame clones and lacks some. Among 500,000 to 850,000 clones, 11% to 15% were seen once, and the ten largest hold approximately 0.043%. Sequenced: naive CD4+ T cells from blood. The origin of the receptors is a man between 18 and 35 years old with type 1 diabetes.

About this clone: In the same sample, other DNA sequences code for this CDR3. This rearrangement joins TRBV9 to TRBJ2-3, with D unresolved. In germline, CDR1 is SGDLS, CDR2 YYNGEE. The CDR3 loop spans 13 amino acids. With 0 bases removed from V and 0 bases from J, the gap between germline ends came to 2 bases. CDR3: CASSVESTDTQYF. The DNA of the CDR3 is TGTGCCAGCAGCGTAGAAAGCACAGATACGCAGTATTTT.

V and J are TRBV7-9 and TRBJ1-2; D possibly corresponds to TRBD1 (5 bases). The germline gives CDR1 SEHNR, CDR2 FQNEAQ (reference sequence). V was clipped by 1 base and J by 6 bases, with 24 bases between them. This CDR3 has 18 amino acids. Here the CDR3 reads CASSLERGRSPAGDGYTF. CDR3 DNA: TGTGCCAGCAGCTTAGAGAGGGGCAGGTCACCCGCGGGGGATGGCTACACCTTC.

This chain connects TRBV18 to TRBJ1-5; the match to TRBD1 covers 8 bases. Germline V gives CDR1 KGHSH, CDR2 LQKENI. This CDR3 is built from 17 residues. V was clipped by 5 bases and J by 0 bases; unmatched bases: 9. This CDR3 is CASSALTGVVSNQPQHF. CDR3 nucleotides: TGTGCCAGCTCAGCTCTGACAGGGGTGGTTAGCAATCAGCCCCAGCATTTT.

In this sample, this clone turned up a few times. The chain links TRBV29-1 to TRBJ2-3, with D hard to call. The CDR3 length is 14 residues. Trimming took 0 bases from V and 1 from J, leaving 8 bases between them. Germline lookup yields CDR1 SQVTM and CDR2 ANQGSEA. The CDR3 spells CSVEDTQRTDTQYF. CDR3 sequence (DNA): TGCAGCGTTGAAGATACACAGCGCACAGATACGCAGTATTTT.

This chain links TRBV6-5 with TRBJ2-7, with a tentative D call TRBD1 (5 bases). Germline CDR1 MNHEY, CDR2 SVGAGI. The CDR3 covers 16 residues. V dropped 0 bases and J dropped 1 base, with 13 bases sitting between them. The CDR3 protein is CASSYSKLGDSYEQYF. In DNA form, the CDR3 reads TGTGCCAGCAGTTACTCGAAATTAGGGGATTCCTACGAGCAGTACTTC.

V gene TRBV5-1 combines with J gene TRBJ2-5; 8 nucleotides align to TRBD1. The CDR3 contains 14 residues. Germline V gene sequence: CDR1 SGHRS, CDR2 YFSETQ. J was trimmed by 5 bases and V by 0 bases; bases with no gene match: 3. CDR3 coding DNA: TGCGCCAGCAGCTTGGAGGGGGACAGGGAGACCCAGTACTTC. Its protein is CASSLEGDRETQYF.

This clone was counted only a few times. The V gene is TRBV30, the J gene TRBJ1-1, with a weak D call TRBD1 (6 bases). V was clipped by 7 bases and J by 11 bases, with 17 bases between them. CDR3 size: 11 residues. Germline CDR1 GTSNPN, CDR2 SVGIG (reference sequence). The CDR3 nucleotides read TGTGCCTTACAGGGTTTTGAGTATGCTTTCTTT. The encoded protein is CALQGFEYAFF.

The table lists this clone with a few counts. V usage is TRBV30 and J usage is TRBJ2-5; D gene ambiguous. The J call may be wrong; the DNA end is better matched by TRBJ2-7. Germline V gene data show CDR1 as GTSNPN and CDR2 as SVGIG (reference sequence). CDR3 length equals 12 residues. DNA of the CDR3: TGTGCCTGGAGTCTATCAGTATACGAGCAGTACTTC. Translating it yields CAWSLSVYEQYF.